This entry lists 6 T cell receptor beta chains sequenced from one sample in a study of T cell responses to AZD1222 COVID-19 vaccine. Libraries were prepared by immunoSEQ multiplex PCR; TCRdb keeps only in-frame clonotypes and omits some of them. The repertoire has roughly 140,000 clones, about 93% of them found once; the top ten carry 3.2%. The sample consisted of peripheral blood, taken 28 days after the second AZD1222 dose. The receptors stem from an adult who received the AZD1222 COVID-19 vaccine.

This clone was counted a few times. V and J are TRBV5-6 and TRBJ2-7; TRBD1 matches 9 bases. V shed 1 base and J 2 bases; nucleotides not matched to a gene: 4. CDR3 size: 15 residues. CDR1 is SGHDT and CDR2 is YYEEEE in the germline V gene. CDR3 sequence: CASSLLGQGPYEQYF. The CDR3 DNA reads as TGTGCCAGCAGCTTGTTGGGACAGGGCCCCTACGAGCAGTACTTC.

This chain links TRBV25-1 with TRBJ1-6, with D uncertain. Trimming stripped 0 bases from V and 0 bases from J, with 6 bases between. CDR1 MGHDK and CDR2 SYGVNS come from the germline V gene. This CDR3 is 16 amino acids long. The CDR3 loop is CASSEYRSSYNSPLHF. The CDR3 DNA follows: TGTGCCAGCAGTGAATACCGGAGCTCCTATAATTCACCCCTCCACTTT.

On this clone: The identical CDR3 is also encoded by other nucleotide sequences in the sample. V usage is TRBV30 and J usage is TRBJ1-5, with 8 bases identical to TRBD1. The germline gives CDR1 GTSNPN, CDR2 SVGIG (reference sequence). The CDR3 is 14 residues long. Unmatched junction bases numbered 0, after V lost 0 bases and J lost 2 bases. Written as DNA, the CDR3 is TGTGCCTGGAGTGTGGACAGGGGCAATCAGCCCCAGCATTTT. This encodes CAWSVDRGNQPQHF.

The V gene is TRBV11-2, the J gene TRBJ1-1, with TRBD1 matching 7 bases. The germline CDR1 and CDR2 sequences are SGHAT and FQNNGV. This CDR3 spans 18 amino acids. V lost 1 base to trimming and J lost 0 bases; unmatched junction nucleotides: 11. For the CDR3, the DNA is TGTGCCAGCAGCTTAGCACAGGGGATGCGGGTGTTGAACACTGAAGCTTTCTTT. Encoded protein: CASSLAQGMRVLNTEAFF.

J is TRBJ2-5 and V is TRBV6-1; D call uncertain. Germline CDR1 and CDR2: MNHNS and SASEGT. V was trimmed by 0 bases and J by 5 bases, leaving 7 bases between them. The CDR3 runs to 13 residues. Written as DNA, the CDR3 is TGTGCCAGCAGTGAAGCGATCGCCGAGACCCAGTACTTC. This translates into CASSEAIAETQYF.

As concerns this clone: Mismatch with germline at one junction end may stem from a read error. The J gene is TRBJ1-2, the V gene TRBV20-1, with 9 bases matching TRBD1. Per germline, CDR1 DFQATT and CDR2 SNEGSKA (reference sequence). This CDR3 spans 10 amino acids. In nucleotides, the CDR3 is TGCAGTGCTAGAGAGGACAGGGGACCCTTC. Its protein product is CSAREDRGPF.